Included here is one T cell receptor (beta chain) sequence, with context. The entry originates in a study of shared clonotypes between healthy human individuals. CDR1 is MDHEN, CDR2 SYDVKM, per germline. V lost 5 bases and J 1 base, leaving 9 bases between the germline ends. This CDR3 is 14 amino acids long. Naive CD8 cells, CD45RO-negative and positively selected for CCR7, excluded terminally differentiated effector memory CD45RA+ cells. The method was immunoSEQ multiplex PCR; TCRdb's version includes in-frame clones alone and lacks a portion of them. The data show nearly 2 million clones, approximately 94% seen once.

This sequence originates from a man between 18 and 29 years old in good health. The chain joins TRBV28 to TRBJ1-5, with a weak D call TRBD1 (6 bases). Sample: naive CD8+ T cells sorted from blood. The CDR3 bases are TGTGCCAGCAGTGGACAGTTCAGCAATCAGCCCCAGCATTTT. This codes for CASSGQFSNQPQHF.